One and the same sample provided the 23 T cell receptor beta chains below, sequenced in a study of OX40 agonist ivuxolimab in advanced cancers. Repertoires were generated with immunoSEQ multiplex PCR, while TCRdb's copy carries only in-frame clones and drops some. The sample gives 20,000 to 25,000 clones, around 90% of which show up once; nearly 60% is in the top ten. Sequencing used CD4+ or CD8+ T cells sorted from blood, obtained in a trial of the OX40 agonist ivuxolimab. These receptors were obtained from an adult with an advanced solid tumor such as melanoma, head and neck, liver or kidney cancer.

CDR3 nucleotide sequence: TGTGCCAGCAGTCAAGGCCGGGGGACAGATACGCAGTATTTT. This codes for CASSQGRGTDTQYF. The chain couples TRBV13 to TRBJ2-3; TRBD2 is a possible D gene (6 bases). V lost 6 bases, J lost 3 bases, and 13 bases lay in between. The CDR3 contains 14 residues. Germline V lookup: CDR1 PRHDT, CDR2 FYEKMQ (reference sequence).

The chain recombines TRBV7-6 with TRBJ2-7; tentative D call: TRBD1 (5 bases). V lost 1 base and J lost 1, with 11 bases in between. This CDR3 is built from 15 residues. Germline V gene sequence: CDR1 SGHVS, CDR2 FNYEAQ. CDR3 DNA sequence: TGTGCCAGCAGCTTAGAACTGGGGCGTTCCTACGAGCAGTACTTC. Its translation: CASSLELGRSYEQYF.

This clone was seen only a few times. This chain uses TRBV7-2 with TRBJ1-1, with TRBD1 matching 9 bases. Germline CDR1 SGHTA, CDR2 FQGNSA. This CDR3 region has 14 residues. The ends lost 4 bases at V and 6 bases at J; junction bases unmatched: 6. The DNA of the CDR3 is TGTGCCAGCAGCTCCGGGACAGGGTTCCCTGAAGCTTTCTTT. Residues: CASSSGTGFPEAFF.

This chain joins TRBV5-1 and TRBJ2-7; 11 nucleotides align to TRBD1. The CDR3 loop spans 15 amino acids. Trimming at V came to 4 bases and at J to 2 bases, leaving 5 bases not matched to a gene. The germline V gene has CDR1 SGHRS and CDR2 YFSETQ. CDR3 nucleotides: TGCGCCAGCAGCCGTCCGGGACAGGGGGCCTACGAGCAGTACTTC. Its protein product is CASSRPGQGAYEQYF. Looking up the rest from reference TRBV5-1 and TRBJ2-7 gives the full variable domain: KAGVTQTPRYLIKTRGQQVTLSCSPISGHRSVSWYQQTPGQGLQFLFEYFSETQRNKGNFPGRFSGRQFSNSRSEMNVSTLELGDSALYLCASSRPGQGAYEQYFGPGTRLTVT.

This clone was found once. This rearrangement joins TRBV29-1 to TRBJ2-2; TRBD2 is a possible D gene (5 bases). This CDR3 is 13 amino acids long. The ends were cut back, 0 bases at V and 5 bases at J, with 7 bases in the middle. The germline gives CDR1 SQVTM, CDR2 ANQGSEA. CDR3 in amino acids: CSVEDRGTGELFF. CDR3 bases: TGCAGCGTTGAAGATCGGGGTACCGGGGAGCTGTTTTTT.

This chain links TRBV9 with TRBJ2-2, with D perhaps matching TRBD2 (5 bases). Trimming left V 4 bases short and J 6 bases short, with 19 bases between. This CDR3 has 16 residues. Germline V gives CDR1 SGDLS, CDR2 YYNGEE. CDR3 sequence (DNA): TGTGCCAGCAGCCCAGGAGGTAACCCTCTGTCCGGGGAGCTGTTTTTT. This translates into CASSPGGNPLSGELFF.

The rearrangement joins TRBV7-9 to TRBJ2-6; TRBD1 agrees at 10 bases. Germline lookup yields CDR1 SEHNR and CDR2 FQNEAQ (reference sequence). The CDR3 runs to 17 residues. Trimming took 6 bases from V and 2 from J; bases not matched to a gene: 7. CDR3 bases: TGTGCCAGCAGACCGGGACAGGGGCGACCTGGGGCCAACGTCCTGACTTTC. Protein product: CASRPGQGRPGANVLTF.

This sequence joins TRBV5-1 and TRBJ1-1; 8 positions match TRBD1. Germline CDR1 and CDR2: SGHRS and YFSETQ. CDR3 length equals 16 residues. V was pared by 7 bases and J by 0 bases, with 11 bases of the junction left unmatched. CDR3 loop: CASSISRDRLNTEAFF. DNA for the CDR3: TGCGCCAGCTCCATTTCCCGGGACAGGCTGAACACTGAAGCTTTCTTT. Supplemented by reference TRBV5-1 and TRBJ1-1, the full variable domain reads KAGVTQTPRYLIKTRGQQVTLSCSPISGHRSVSWYQQTPGQGLQFLFEYFSETQRNKGNFPGRFSGRQFSNSRSEMNVSTLELGDSALYLCASSISRDRLNTEAFFGQGTRLTVV.

This clone was counted between two and nine times. The chain couples TRBV30 to TRBJ1-6, with D uncertain. The CDR3 has 15 amino acids. Trimming pared 0 bases from V and 7 bases from J, leaving 13 bases between. The V gene's germline CDR1 is GTSNPN and CDR2 SVGIG (reference sequence). The CDR3 nucleotides are TGTGCCTGGAGTGTAATGTCAGGCCCGAATTCACCCCTCCACTTT. This codes for CAWSVMSGPNSPLHF.

The chain is built from TRBV7-9 and TRBJ1-6, with TRBD1 matching over 9 bases. CDR3 size: 15 residues. The V gene end was trimmed by 1 base and the J gene end by 5 bases; junction bases not matched to a gene: 0. Germline V gene lookup returns CDR1 SEHNR and CDR2 FQNEAQ (reference sequence). The DNA for the CDR3 is TGTGCCAGCAGCTTAGGGACAGGGGATAATTCACCCCTCCACTTT. Amino acid sequence: CASSLGTGDNSPLHF.

The CDR3 loop reads CASSPSSSGGYQETQYF. The CDR3 region has the DNA TGTGCCAGCAGTCCGTCGTCTAGCGGGGGGTACCAAGAGACCCAGTACTTC. The chain is built from TRBV27 and TRBJ2-5, with 11 bases fitting TRBD2. The CDR3 consists of 17 residues. The J segment lost 0 bases and the V segment lost 5 bases, leaving 8 bases of the junction unmatched. The V gene's germline CDR1 is MNHEY and CDR2 SMNVEV (reference sequence).

The chain combines TRBV7-9 with TRBJ1-1, with D maybe TRBD1 (6 bases). This CDR3 is 12 amino acids long. Germline CDR1 is SEHNR and CDR2 is FQNEAQ (reference sequence). CDR3 sequence reads: CGCGGGFTEAFF. The CDR3 nucleotides are TGTGGATGTGGGGGCGGGTTCACTGAAGCTTTCTTT.

V gene TRBV7-9 combines with J gene TRBJ1-1; D gene unclear. From germline, CDR1 is SEHNR and CDR2 FQNEAQ (reference sequence). V was trimmed by 2 bases and J by 3 bases, leaving 10 bases between them. The CDR3 is 14 amino acids. The CDR3 nucleotides read TGTGCCAGCAGCTTAATGGGGTCAGACACTGAAGCTTTCTTT. This encodes CASSLMGSDTEAFF.

The V gene is TRBV2, the J gene TRBJ2-7; 10 bases fit TRBD2. Trimming at V came to 6 bases and at J to 3 bases, leaving 8 bases not matched to a gene. The CDR3 is made up of 15 amino acids. Germline CDR1 is SNHLY and CDR2 is FYNNEI. This CDR3 reads CASRALAGADYEQYF. For the CDR3, the DNA is TGTGCCAGCAGGGCTCTAGCGGGGGCCGACTACGAGCAGTACTTC. The whole variable domain, remainder taken from reference TRBV2 and TRBJ2-7, is EPEVTQTPSHQVTQMGQEVILRCVPISNHLYFYWYRQILGQKVEFLVSFYNNEISEKSEIFDDQFSVERPDGSNFTLKIRSTKLEDSAMYFCASRALAGADYEQYFGPGTRLTVT.

The chain links TRBV7-9 to TRBJ1-2, with 7 bases aligning to TRBD1. Germline V gives CDR1 SEHNR, CDR2 FQNEAQ (reference sequence). The junction had 1 base not matched to a gene; V was cut back by 4 bases and J by 2 bases. This CDR3 has 13 residues. The DNA for the CDR3 is TGTGCCAGCAGCTCGGGACAGAACTATGGCTACACCTTC. It encodes CASSSGQNYGYTF.

This chain links TRBV27 with TRBJ1-2, with D possibly being TRBD1 (6 bases). This CDR3 has 17 residues. The germline V and J ends were trimmed by 4 bases and 4 bases, with 22 bases remaining between them. The germline V gene has CDR1 MNHEY and CDR2 SMNVEV (reference sequence). The CDR3 DNA follows: TGTGCCAGCAGTTCGAACCCCGGAGGGGGGATTGGCTATGGCTACACCTTC. Protein sequence: CASSSNPGGGIGYGYTF.

V is TRBV11-2 and J is TRBJ1-6; tentative D call: TRBD1 (5 bases). V dropped 3 bases and J dropped 3 bases, with 15 bases sitting between them. CDR3 length: 17 amino acids. Germline V gives CDR1 SGHAT, CDR2 FQNNGV. In nucleotides, the CDR3 is TGTGCCAGCAGCTTTCAGCGGCAGGGCATCTATAATTCACCCCTCCACTTT. This codes for CASSFQRQGIYNSPLHF.

The chain carries TRBV6-6 and TRBJ1-3; 9 positions agree with TRBD1. CDR1 and CDR2 from the germline V gene are MNHNY and SVGAGI (reference sequence). CDR3 size: 14 residues. J gave up 3 bases and V 7 bases, and 4 bases lay outside the gene matches. The CDR3: CASTTGGGGNTIYF. The CDR3 DNA reads TGTGCCAGCACCACAGGGGGCGGTGGAAACACCATATATTTT.

This chain uses TRBV27 with TRBJ2-7, with TRBD1 as a possible D gene (5 bases). With 3 bases removed from V and 3 bases from J, the gap between germline ends came to 9 bases. The CDR3 contains 13 residues. CDR1 is MNHEY and CDR2 is SMNVEV in the germline V gene (reference sequence). In nucleotides, the CDR3 is TGTGCCAGCAGTTTGCAGGGCCACTACGAGCAGTACTTC. It codes for CASSLQGHYEQYF.

The chain combines TRBV30 with TRBJ2-1, with unresolved D. The V end lost 0 bases, the J end lost 0 bases, and 9 bases lay between the germline ends. Germline lookup yields CDR1 GTSNPN and CDR2 SVGIG (reference sequence). This CDR3 spans 15 amino acids. The CDR3: CAWSVTVLSYNEQFF. The CDR3 nucleotides are TGTGCCTGGAGTGTCACGGTGCTCTCCTACAATGAGCAGTTCTTC.

This sequence joins TRBV30 and TRBJ1-2; no firm D call. In germline, CDR1 is GTSNPN, CDR2 SVGIG (reference sequence). The CDR3 is made up of 11 amino acids. V lost 3 bases and J lost 8, with 10 bases in between. The CDR3 coding sequence is TGTGCCTGGAGGGATTTATGGGGCTACACCTTC. Protein: CAWRDLWGYTF. Complete variable domain (other parts from reference TRBV30 and TRBJ1-2): SQTIHQWPATLVQPVGSPLSLECTVEGTSNPNLYWYRQAAGRGLQLLFYSVGIGQISSEVPQNLSASRPQDRQFILSSKKLLLSDSGFYLCAWRDLWGYTFGSGTRLTVV.

CDR3 protein: CASSKMSGGDIYEQFF. Here the CDR3 DNA reads TGTGCCAGTAGTAAAATGAGCGGGGGCGATATCTATGAGCAGTTCTTC. J is TRBJ2-1 and V is TRBV19; TRBD2 matches 8 bases. With V trimmed by 4 bases and J by 8 bases, 13 bases remained unmatched. Germline loops: CDR1 LNHDA, CDR2 SQIVND (reference sequence). The length of the CDR3 is 16 residues. The variable domain in full, with the rest retrieved from reference TRBV19 and TRBJ2-1, is DGGITQSPKYLFRKEGQNVTLSCEQNLNHDAMYWYRQDPGQGLRLIYYSQIVNDFQKGDIAEGYSVSREKKESFPLTVTSAQKNPTAFYLCASSKMSGGDIYEQFFGPGTRLTVL.

This chain links TRBV29-1 with TRBJ1-4; no clear D gene. The germline CDR1 and CDR2 sequences are SQVTM and ANQGSEA. The CDR3 consists of 12 residues. Trimming shortened V by 6 bases and J by 5 bases, and 10 bases separated the two germline ends. The CDR3 region is CSVSPTNEKLFF. The CDR3 nucleotides read TGCAGCGTGTCCCCCACAAATGAAAAACTGTTTTTT.